The text below deals with one TCR beta chain. Other DNA sequences of this sample code for an identical CDR3. The sample originates from a study of PD-1 blockade in classical Hodgkin lymphoma. Germline lookup yields CDR1 SEHNR and CDR2 FQNEAQ (reference sequence). Trimming pared 1 base from V and 2 bases from J, leaving 1 base between. The CDR3 spans 12 residues. Time point here: newly diagnosed, previously untreated cHL patient sample. It was by magnetic negative selection that CD4+ T cells were purified from thawed PBMCs. This table comes from immunoSEQ multiplex PCR, and its TCRdb copy is limited to in-frame clones, with some not included. Found here are approximately 27,000 clones, more than 70% of them singletons; the top ten hold 0.3% to 0.4%.

The clonotype comes from a human donor with classical Hodgkin lymphoma. The chain joins TRBV7-9 to TRBJ2-3, with unresolved D. The sequencing sample was made of CD4+ T cells from blood. CDR3 bases: TGTGCCAGCAGCTTAGACACAGATACGCAGTATTTT. Protein sequence: CASSLDTDTQYF.